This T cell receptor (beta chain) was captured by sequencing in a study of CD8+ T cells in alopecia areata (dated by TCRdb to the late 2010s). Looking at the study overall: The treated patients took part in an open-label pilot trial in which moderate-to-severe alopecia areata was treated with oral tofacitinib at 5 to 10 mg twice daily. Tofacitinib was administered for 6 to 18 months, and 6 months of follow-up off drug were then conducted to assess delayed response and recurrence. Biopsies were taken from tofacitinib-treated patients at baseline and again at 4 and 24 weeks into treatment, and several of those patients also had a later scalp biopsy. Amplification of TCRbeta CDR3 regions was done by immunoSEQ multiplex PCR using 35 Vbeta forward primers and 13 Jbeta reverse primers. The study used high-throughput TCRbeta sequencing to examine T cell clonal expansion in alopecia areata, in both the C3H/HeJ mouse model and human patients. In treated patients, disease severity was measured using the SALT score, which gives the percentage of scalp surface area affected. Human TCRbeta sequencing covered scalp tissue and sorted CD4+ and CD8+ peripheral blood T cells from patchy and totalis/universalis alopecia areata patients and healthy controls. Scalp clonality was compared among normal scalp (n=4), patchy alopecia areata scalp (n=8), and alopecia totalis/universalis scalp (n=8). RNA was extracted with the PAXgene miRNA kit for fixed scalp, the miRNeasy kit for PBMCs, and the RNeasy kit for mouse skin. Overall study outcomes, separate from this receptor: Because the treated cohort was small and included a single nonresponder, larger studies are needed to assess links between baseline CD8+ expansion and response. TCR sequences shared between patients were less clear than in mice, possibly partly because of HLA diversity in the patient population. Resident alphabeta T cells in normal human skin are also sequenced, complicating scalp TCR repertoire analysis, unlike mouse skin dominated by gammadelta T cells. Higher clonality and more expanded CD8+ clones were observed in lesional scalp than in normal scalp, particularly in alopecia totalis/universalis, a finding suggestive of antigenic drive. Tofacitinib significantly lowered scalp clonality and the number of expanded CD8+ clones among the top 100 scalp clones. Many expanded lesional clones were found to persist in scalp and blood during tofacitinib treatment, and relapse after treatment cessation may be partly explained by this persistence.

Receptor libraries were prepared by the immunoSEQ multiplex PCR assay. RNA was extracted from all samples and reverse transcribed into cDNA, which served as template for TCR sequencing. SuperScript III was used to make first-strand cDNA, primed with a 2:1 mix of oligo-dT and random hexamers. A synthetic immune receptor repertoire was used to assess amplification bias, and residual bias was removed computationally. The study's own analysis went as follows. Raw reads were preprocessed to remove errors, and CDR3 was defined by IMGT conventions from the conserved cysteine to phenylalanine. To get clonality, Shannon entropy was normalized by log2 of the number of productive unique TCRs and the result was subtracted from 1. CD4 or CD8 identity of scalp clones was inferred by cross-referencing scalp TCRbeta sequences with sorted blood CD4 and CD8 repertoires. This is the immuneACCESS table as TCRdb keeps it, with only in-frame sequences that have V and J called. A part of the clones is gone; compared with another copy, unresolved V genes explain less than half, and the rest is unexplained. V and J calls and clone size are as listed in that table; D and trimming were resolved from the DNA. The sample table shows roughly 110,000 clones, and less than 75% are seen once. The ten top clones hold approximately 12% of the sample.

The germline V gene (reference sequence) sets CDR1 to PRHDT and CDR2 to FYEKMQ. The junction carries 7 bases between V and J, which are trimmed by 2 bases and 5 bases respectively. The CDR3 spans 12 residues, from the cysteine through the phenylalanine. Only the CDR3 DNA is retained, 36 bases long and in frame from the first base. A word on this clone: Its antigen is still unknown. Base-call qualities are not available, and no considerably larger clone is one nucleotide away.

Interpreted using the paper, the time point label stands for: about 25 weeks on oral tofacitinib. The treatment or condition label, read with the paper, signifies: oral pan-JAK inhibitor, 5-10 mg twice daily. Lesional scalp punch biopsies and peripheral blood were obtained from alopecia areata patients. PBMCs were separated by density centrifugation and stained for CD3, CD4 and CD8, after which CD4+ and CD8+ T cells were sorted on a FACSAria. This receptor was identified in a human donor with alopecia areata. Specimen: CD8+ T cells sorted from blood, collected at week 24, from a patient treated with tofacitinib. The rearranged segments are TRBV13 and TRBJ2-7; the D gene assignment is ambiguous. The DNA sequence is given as TGTGCCAGCAGCTTACTTAGTAACGAGCAGTACTTC. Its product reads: CASSLLSNEQYF. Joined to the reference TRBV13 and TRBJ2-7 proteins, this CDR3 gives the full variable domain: AAGVIQSPRHLIKEKRETATLKCYPIPRHDTVYWYQQGPGQDPQFLISFYEKMQSDKGSIPDRFSAQQFSDYHSELNMSSLELGDSALYFCASSLLSNEQYFGPGTRLTVT.